Listed here are 3 T cell receptor beta chains from one sample, sequenced in a study of vaccination effects on CD4 cells after COVID-19. No antigen is known for these receptors. Having been cultured for about ten days, the cells underwent CD4+ T cell isolation. The assay was immunoSEQ multiplex PCR, and TCRdb's table has in-frame clones only and misses some. The sample records 50,000 to 60,000 clones, approximately 80% being singletons. Sequences were derived from CD4+ T cells from PBMCs cultured without peptide, sampled before COVID-19 vaccination. The receptors originated from a human donor who received a COVID-19 vaccine.

For the CDR3, the DNA is TGTGCCAGCAGTTTGGGGGGGACTTCCCATGGCTACACCTTC. Translated, it gives CASSLGGTSHGYTF. V usage is TRBV28 and J usage is TRBJ1-2; TRBD1 is a possible D gene (5 bases). The CDR3 is made up of 14 amino acids. V lost 3 bases and J lost 6, with 14 bases in between. Germline V gene lookup returns CDR1 MDHEN and CDR2 SYDVKM.

The rearrangement uses TRBV6-5 and TRBJ1-6; 7 bases align to TRBD1. The V and J ends lost 5 bases and 8 bases, in that order; junction bases with no gene match: 6. CDR3 length: 14 amino acids. Germline CDR1 MNHEY, CDR2 SVGAGI. Here the CDR3 DNA reads TGTGCCAGCAGTCGAGACAGGGTTGATTCACCCCTCCACTTT. Amino acid sequence: CASSRDRVDSPLHF.

This chain joins TRBV5-4 and TRBJ2-1; D is possibly TRBD1 or TRBD2 (5 bases each). CDR1 is SGHNT, CDR2 YYREEE, per germline (reference sequence). This CDR3 has 14 amino acids. Trimming cost V 4 bases and J 4 bases, with 12 bases left between them. The CDR3 DNA follows: TGTGCCAGCAGCGGGGACCAAATATACAATGAGCAGTTCTTC. The encoded protein is CASSGDQIYNEQFF.